This T cell receptor beta chain was captured in a study of sequential checkpoint blockade in melanoma. The overall study: Randomization was 1:1 between first-line nivolumab→ipilimumab and ipilimumab→nivolumab. Each arm's sequence ended with maintenance nivolumab.

This CDR3 spans 15 amino acids. Germline values: CDR1 SEHNR, CDR2 FQNEAQ (reference sequence). The V gene lost 0 bases and the J gene lost 4 bases, with 9 bases spanning the gap. Sample treatment: randomized to nivolumab then ipilimumab (arm A) or the reverse (arm B). Patients had received no earlier DNA-damaging chemotherapy. Sorted cells were live CD3+CD8+, lacking CD19 and CD56, from PBMCs. Some clones are missing from TCRdb's copy, which holds only in-frame ones; the method was immunoSEQ multiplex PCR. This table holds around 39,000 clones, 84% found once. The chain combines TRBV7-9 with TRBJ2-2; tentatively, D is TRBD2 (5 bases). The sequence derives from a human donor with melanoma. Source: CD8+ T cells sorted from blood (inferred from file names), taken from a patient given nivolumab and ipilimumab in sequence. The CDR3 reads CASSLAGVGTGELFF. As DNA, the CDR3 is TGTGCCAGCAGCTTAGCCGGGGTTGGCACCGGGGAGCTGTTTTTT.